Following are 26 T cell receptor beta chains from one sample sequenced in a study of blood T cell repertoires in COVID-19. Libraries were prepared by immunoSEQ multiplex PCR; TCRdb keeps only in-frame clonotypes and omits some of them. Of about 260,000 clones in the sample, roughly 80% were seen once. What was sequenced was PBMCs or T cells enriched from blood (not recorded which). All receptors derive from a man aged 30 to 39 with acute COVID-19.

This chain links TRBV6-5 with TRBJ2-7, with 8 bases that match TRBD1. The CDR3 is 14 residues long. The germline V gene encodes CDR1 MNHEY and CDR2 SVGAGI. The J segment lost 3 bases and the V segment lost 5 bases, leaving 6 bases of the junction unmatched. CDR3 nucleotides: TGTGCCAGCAGTAAAATAGGACAGGGCTACGAGCAGTACGTC. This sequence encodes CASSKIGQGYEQYV.

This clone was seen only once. DNA for the CDR3: TGTGCCAGCAGTGCGACAGGACTCTATGGCTACACCTTC. This codes for CASSATGLYGYTF. The rearrangement links TRBV27 to TRBJ1-2; D is possibly TRBD1 (6 bases). The CDR3 spans 13 residues. CDR1 is MNHEY, CDR2 SMNVEV, per germline (reference sequence). V was clipped by 5 bases and J by 4 bases, with 11 bases between them.

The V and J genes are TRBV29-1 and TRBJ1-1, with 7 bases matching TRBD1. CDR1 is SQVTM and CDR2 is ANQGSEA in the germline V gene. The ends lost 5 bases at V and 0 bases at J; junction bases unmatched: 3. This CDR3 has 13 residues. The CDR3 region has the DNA TGCAGCGTTCGGGACAGTATGAACACTGAAGCTTTCTTT. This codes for CSVRDSMNTEAFF.

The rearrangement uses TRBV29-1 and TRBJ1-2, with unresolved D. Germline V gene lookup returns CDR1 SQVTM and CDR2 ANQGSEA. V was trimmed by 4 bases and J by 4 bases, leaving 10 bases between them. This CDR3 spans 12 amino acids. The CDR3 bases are TGCAGCGTTGGAGGTACGCTCTATGGCTACACCTTC. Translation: CSVGGTLYGYTF.

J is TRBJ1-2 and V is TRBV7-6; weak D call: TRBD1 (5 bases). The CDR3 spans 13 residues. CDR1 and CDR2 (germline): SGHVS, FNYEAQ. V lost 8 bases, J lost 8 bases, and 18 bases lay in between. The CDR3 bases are TGTGCCAGCGGCCGGGGGGACGGCAGAGGCTACACCTTC. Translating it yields CASGRGDGRGYTF.

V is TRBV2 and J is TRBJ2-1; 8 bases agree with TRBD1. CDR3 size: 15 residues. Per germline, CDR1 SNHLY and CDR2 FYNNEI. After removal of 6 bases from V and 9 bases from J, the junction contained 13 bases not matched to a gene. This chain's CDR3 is CASRERTGSKTEQFF. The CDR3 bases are TGTGCCAGCAGGGAGAGGACAGGGTCGAAAACTGAGCAGTTCTTC.

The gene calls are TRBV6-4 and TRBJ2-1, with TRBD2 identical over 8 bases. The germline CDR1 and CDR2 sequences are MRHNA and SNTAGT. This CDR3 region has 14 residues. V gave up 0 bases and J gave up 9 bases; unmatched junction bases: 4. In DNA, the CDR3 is TGTGCCAGCAGTGACTCAAGCGGGAGTGGTGAGCAGTTCTTC. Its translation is CASSDSSGSGEQFF.

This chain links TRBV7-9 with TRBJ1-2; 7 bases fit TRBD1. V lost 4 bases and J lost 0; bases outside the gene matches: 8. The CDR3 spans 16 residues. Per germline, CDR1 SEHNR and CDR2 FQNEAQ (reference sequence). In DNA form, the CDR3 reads TGTGCCAGCAGCTCCTTGGGGGACAGAGCTAACTATGGCTACACCTTC. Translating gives CASSSLGDRANYGYTF.

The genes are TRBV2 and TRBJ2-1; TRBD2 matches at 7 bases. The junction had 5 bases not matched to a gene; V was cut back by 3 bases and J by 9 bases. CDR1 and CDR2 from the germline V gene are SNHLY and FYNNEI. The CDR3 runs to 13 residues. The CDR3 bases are TGTGCCAGCAGTGAGCGGGAGAGGGCTGAGCAGTTCTTC. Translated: CASSERERAEQFF.

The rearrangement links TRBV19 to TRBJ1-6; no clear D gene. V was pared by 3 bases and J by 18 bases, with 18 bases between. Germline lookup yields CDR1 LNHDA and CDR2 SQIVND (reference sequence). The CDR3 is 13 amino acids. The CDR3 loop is CASSMRSAENPHF. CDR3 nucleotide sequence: TGTGCCAGTAGTATGCGGAGCGCCGAAAATCCCCACTTT.

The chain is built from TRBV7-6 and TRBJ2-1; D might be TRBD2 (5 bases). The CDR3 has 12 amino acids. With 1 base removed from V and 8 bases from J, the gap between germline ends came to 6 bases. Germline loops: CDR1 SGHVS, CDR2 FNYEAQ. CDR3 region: CASSLVGDEQFF. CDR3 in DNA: TGTGCCAGCAGCTTAGTCGGGGATGAGCAGTTCTTC. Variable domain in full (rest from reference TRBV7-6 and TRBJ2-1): GAGVSQSPRYKVTKRGQDVALRCDPISGHVSLYWYRQALGQGPEFLTYFNYEAQQDKSGLPNDRFSAERPEGSISTLTIQRTEQRDSAMYRCASSLVGDEQFFGPGTRLTVL.

The DNA of the CDR3 is TGTGCCAGCAGCTTGGGGGCCGGAGGCATTCAGTACTTC. This encodes CASSLGAGGIQYF. This sequence joins TRBV12-3 or TRBV12-4 and TRBJ2-4, with D tentatively TRBD1 (6 bases). The CDR3 has 13 amino acids. Trimming pared 6 bases from V and 9 bases from J, leaving 15 bases between.

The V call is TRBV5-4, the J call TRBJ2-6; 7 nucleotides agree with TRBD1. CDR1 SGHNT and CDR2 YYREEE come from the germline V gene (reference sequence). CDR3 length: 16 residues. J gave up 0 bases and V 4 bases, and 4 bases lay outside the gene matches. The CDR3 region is CASSPRDSSGANVLTF. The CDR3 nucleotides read TGTGCCAGCAGCCCTAGGGACAGCTCTGGGGCCAACGTCCTGACTTTC.

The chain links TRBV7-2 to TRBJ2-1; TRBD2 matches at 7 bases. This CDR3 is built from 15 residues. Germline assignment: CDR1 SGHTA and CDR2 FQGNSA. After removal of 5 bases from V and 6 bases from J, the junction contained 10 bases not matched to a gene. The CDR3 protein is CASSPPGLSFNEQFF. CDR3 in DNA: TGTGCCAGCAGCCCCCCGGGACTATCATTCAATGAGCAGTTCTTC.

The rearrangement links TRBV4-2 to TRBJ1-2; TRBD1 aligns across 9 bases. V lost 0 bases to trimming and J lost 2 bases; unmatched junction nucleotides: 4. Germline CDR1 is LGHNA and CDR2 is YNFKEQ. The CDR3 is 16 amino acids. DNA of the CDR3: TGTGCCAGCAGCCAAGATTTTGGACAGGGGAACTATGGCTACACCTTC. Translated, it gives CASSQDFGQGNYGYTF.

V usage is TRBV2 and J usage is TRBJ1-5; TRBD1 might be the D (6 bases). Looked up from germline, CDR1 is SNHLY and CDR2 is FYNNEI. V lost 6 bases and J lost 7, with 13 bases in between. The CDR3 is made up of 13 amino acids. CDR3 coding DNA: TGTGCCAGCAGATTAACAGGGAACCAGCCCCAGCATTTT. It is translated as CASRLTGNQPQHF.

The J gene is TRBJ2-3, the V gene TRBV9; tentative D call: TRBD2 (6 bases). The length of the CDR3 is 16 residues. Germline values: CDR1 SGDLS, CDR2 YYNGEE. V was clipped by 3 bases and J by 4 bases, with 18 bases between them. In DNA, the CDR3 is TGTGCCAGCAGCGGAGGGGCGGGACTTAGCTCAGATACGCAGTATTTT. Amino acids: CASSGGAGLSSDTQYF.

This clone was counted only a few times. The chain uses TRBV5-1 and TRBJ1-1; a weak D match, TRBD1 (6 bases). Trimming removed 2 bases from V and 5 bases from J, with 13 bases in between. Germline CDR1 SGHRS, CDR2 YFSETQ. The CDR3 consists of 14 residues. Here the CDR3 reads CASSFARGGTEAFF. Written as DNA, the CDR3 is TGCGCCAGCAGCTTCGCCAGGGGAGGGACTGAAGCTTTCTTT.

The CDR3 DNA follows: TGTGCCAGCAGTTTTCCCCTTCAGCCCCAGCATTTT. Residues: CASSFPLQPQHF. The V and J genes are TRBV28 and TRBJ1-5, with D uncertain. The germline V gene encodes CDR1 MDHEN and CDR2 SYDVKM. This CDR3 region has 12 residues. Trimming cost V 3 bases and J 6 bases, with 6 bases left between them.

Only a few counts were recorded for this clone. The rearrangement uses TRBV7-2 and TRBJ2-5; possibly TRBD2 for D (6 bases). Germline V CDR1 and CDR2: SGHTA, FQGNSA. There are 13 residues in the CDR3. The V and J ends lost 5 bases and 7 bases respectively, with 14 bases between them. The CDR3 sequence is CASSLDSGGTQYF. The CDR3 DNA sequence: TGTGCCAGCAGCCTAGACTCCGGGGGGACCCAGTACTTC.

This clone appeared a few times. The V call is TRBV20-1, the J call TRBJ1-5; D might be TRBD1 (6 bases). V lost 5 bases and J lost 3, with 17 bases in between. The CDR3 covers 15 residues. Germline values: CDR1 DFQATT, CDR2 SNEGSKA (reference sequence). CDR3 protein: CSARVRDTVNQPQHF. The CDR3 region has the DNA TGCAGTGCTCGTGTCCGGGACACAGTCAATCAGCCCCAGCATTTT.

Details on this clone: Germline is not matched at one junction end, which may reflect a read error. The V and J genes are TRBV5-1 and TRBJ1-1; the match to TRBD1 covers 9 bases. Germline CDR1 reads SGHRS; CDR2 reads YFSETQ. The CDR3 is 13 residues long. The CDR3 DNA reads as TGTGCCAGCAGCGTGGGACAGGGAGGTGAAGCTTTCTTT. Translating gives CASSVGQGGEAFF.

The CDR3 loop reads CASSLSSGNRNIQYF. DNA for the CDR3: TGTGCCAGCAGCTTGAGTTCCGGGAATCGAAACATTCAGTACTTC. The V call is TRBV5-4, the J call TRBJ2-4, with a possible D match to TRBD2 (5 bases). The V end was cut by 1 base, the J end by 6 bases, with 14 bases between. The CDR3 consists of 15 residues. CDR1 and CDR2 from the germline V gene are SGHNT and YYREEE (reference sequence).

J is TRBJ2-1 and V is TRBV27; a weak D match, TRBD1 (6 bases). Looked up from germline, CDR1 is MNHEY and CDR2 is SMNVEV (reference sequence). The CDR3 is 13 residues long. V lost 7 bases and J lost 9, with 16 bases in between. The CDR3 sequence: CASMGTPGPEQFF. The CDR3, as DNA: TGTGCCAGCATGGGGACACCGGGGCCTGAGCAGTTCTTC.

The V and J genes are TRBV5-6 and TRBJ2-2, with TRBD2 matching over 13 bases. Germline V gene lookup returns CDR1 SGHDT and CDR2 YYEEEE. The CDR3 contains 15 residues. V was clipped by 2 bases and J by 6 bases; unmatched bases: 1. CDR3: CASSFGLAGAGELFF. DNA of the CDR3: TGTGCCAGCAGCTTTGGACTAGCGGGAGCCGGGGAGCTGTTTTTT.

The CDR3 is CASSQAKPTAQYF. The CDR3 nucleotides are TGTGCCAGCAGCCAAGCGAAGCCCACAGCGCAGTATTTT. The chain has TRBV14 and TRBJ2-3; D unresolved. Germline V gene data show CDR1 as SGHDN and CDR2 as FVKESK. CDR3 size: 13 residues. V dropped 1 base and J dropped 10 bases, with 12 bases sitting between them.